This T cell receptor beta chain is from a study of T-cell reconstitution after alpha-beta-depleted transplantation in children listed by TCRdb under 2016. A note on the overall study: Using TCR repertoire profiling, the study quantitatively followed how T-cell immune reconstitution unfolded in children after TCRalphabeta/CD19-depleted allogeneic hematopoietic cell transplantation. Overall results and qualifications from the work: The high TCRbeta diversity at day 60 in some patients was ascribed to recipient T cells and intrathymic progenitors that had survived conditioning. The frequencies of hyperexpanded clones fell over the following months, and after one year, T-cell counts and TCRbeta diversity were mostly attributed to newly produced T cells. Apparently early alphabetaT-cell count recovery about two months after transplant reportedly relied on only several hundred rapidly expanded clones derived from non-depleted graft cells.

This clonotype was counted between two and nine times. The clone's antigen remains unknown. Base qualities are missing; no much larger clone stands one base away. The library was made by PCR. Sequencing was carried out with an Illumina HiSeq 2500. TCR library preparation used molecular barcoding, with unique molecular identifiers applied to normalize quantification of the TCRbeta repertoire. TCRdb handled the public reads itself, with Q25 trimming in fastp and clone calling in MiXCR, and kept productive beta chains. One record per CDR3 amino acid sequence lists the most common genes and DNA. The sample has a few hundred thousand distinct CDR3 sequences on record, 13% of them singletons. The top ten constitute 2.2% of the sample. What this sample's treatment or condition label stands for: allogeneic hematopoietic cell transplantation with graft depleted of TCRalphabeta T cells and CD19 B cells. Transplant recipients were children who received TCRalphabeta/CD19-depleted allogeneic hematopoietic cell grafts.

Including the terminal cysteine and phenylalanine, the CDR3 comprises 19 residues. Just the 57-base CDR3 DNA is kept, in frame starting at base 1. CDR1 and CDR2, per the germline V gene, are SGHRS and YFSETQ. The junction shows trimming of 0 bases on V and 3 bases on J, and the gene matches do not reach 15 bases of it. Here the chain combines TRBV5-1 and TRBJ2-7, with 10 central nucleotides matching TRBD2. This clonotype originated in a male patient younger than 18 who had a stem cell transplant for acute myeloid leukemia, so the T cells may come from the graft donor. This specimen was PBMCs, mostly from graft donor cells, taken 360 days after TCRalphabeta/CD19-depleted stem cell transplant. The CDR3 corresponds to CASSLEGPLLAGPLYEQYF. The nucleotide sequence is TGCGCCAGCAGCTTGGAGGGGCCGCTACTAGCGGGACCACTCTACGAGCAGTACTTC.